A selection of T cell receptor beta chains follows, all from one sample in a study of blood T cell repertoires in COVID-19. Here immunoSEQ multiplex PCR was the method, and the copy in TCRdb shows in-frame clones only, minus some. The sample records 130,000 to 150,000 clones, 70% to 85% being singletons. Sequenced: peripheral blood. These receptors all stem from a woman older than 75 with acute or convalescent COVID-19. The CDR3 runs from the conserved cysteine through the conserved F or W. A D gene is named only where the DNA matches it firmly. The listing skips clone size in some rows; elsewhere it reads once, few, many or a size class.

abundance,d_gene,v_gene,j_gene,CDR3aa,CDR3nt
.,.,TRBV9,TRBJ2-1,CASSVGTNVYNEQFF,TGTGCCAGCAGCGTAGGGACTAACGTCTACAATGAGCAGTTCTTC
.,TRBD1,TRBV7-2,TRBJ2-1,CASSPGQGIWNEQFF,TGTGCCAGCAGCCCCGGACAGGGAATATGGAATGAGCAGTTCTTC
.,TRBD1,TRBV6-5,TRBJ1-2,CASSSRQGWGYTF,TGTGCCAGCAGTTCTCGACAGGGGTGGGGCTACACCTTC
.,TRBD2,TRBV5-4,TRBJ2-7,CASSFSGYEQYF,TGTGCCAGCAGCTTTAGCGGGTACGAGCAGTACTTC
.,TRBD2,TRBV3-1/TRBV3-2,TRBJ2-5,CASSQDRTSFGETQYF,TGTGCCAGCAGCCAAGATAGGACTAGCTTTGGGGAGACCCAGTACTTC
.,.,TRBV7-8,TRBJ2-7,CASSLAGAPHEQYF,TGTGCCAGCAGCTTAGCGGGGGCCCCCCACGAGCAGTACTTC
few,.,TRBV19,TRBJ1-1,CASSTARLGNTEAFF,TGTGCCAGTAGTACGGCGAGGTTGGGGAACACTGAAGCTTTCTTT
once,TRBD1,TRBV11-1,TRBJ2-3,CASSPTGTIDTQYF,TGTGCCAGCAGCCCGACAGGGACCATAGATACGCAGTATTTT
.,.,TRBV10-3,TRBJ2-3,CAISEAGITDTQYF,TGTGCCATCAGTGAGGCAGGTATCACAGATACGCAGTATTTT
.,.,TRBV4-2,TRBJ1-1,CASSQGRAGMNTEAFF,TGTGCCAGCAGCCAAGGCAGGGCGGGAATGAACACTGAAGCTTTCTTT
.,.,TRBV18,TRBJ1-2,CASTTSKTGNPVETF,TGTGCCAGCACCACCTCAAAGACAGGCAATCCGGTAGAGACCTTC
.,.,TRBV7-9,TRBJ1-2,CASSLPVDSYGYTF,TGTGCCAGCAGCTTACCGGTAGACAGCTATGGCTACACCTTC
.,.,TRBV7-2,TRBJ1-2,CASSLDGGSYGYTF,TGTGCCAGCAGCCTAGACGGAGGGTCCTATGGCTACACCTTC
.,.,TRBV10-3,TRBJ1-2,CAITFGLNYGYTF,TGTGCCATCACGTTTGGACTTAACTATGGCTACACCTTC
once,.,TRBV6-2/TRBV6-3,TRBJ2-2,CASTPDRSTGELFF,TGTGCCAGCACCCCGGACAGAAGCACCGGGGAGCTGTTTTTT
.,TRBD1,TRBV3-1/TRBV3-2,TRBJ1-3,CASSQVRGRRGTGNTIYF,TGTGCCAGCAGCCAAGTAAGGGGGCGAAGGGGAACTGGAAACACCATATATTTT
.,.,TRBV7-3,TRBJ2-3,CASSFSGWDTQYF,TGTGCCAGCAGCTTCTCAGGTTGGGATACGCAGTATTTT
.,.,TRBV9,TRBJ2-1,CASSVGGLAFSHEQFF,TGTGCCAGCAGCGTAGGAGGTCTAGCCTTTAGTCATGAGCAGTTCTTC
.,TRBD1,TRBV10-3,TRBJ1-2,CAISAGQGYGYTF,TGTGCCATCAGTGCGGGACAGGGGTATGGCTACACCTTC
.,.,TRBV6-5,TRBJ1-1,CASSRNSEAFF,TGTGCCAGCAGCAGGAACTCTGAAGCTTTCTTT
.,.,TRBV28,TRBJ1-5,CASSPPGDYGQPQHF,TGTGCCAGCAGCCCACCTGGGGACTACGGTCAGCCCCAGCATTTT
.,.,TRBV7-3,TRBJ2-7,CASSPRGGSYEQYF,TGTGCCAGCAGTCCCCGAGGCGGATCCTACGAGCAGTACTTC
.,TRBD1,TRBV29-1,TRBJ1-3,CSVWSDRGNTIYF,TGCAGCGTCTGGTCGGACAGGGGAAACACCATATATTTT
few,.,TRBV19,TRBJ1-1,CASGLGGLNTEAFF,TGTGCCAGTGGCCTGGGGGGGCTGAACACTGAAGCTTTCTTT
.,.,TRBV30,TRBJ1-3,CAWDTRQASIYF,TGTGCCTGGGACACCCGGCAGGCGAGCATATATTTT
few,.,TRBV3-1/TRBV3-2,TRBJ2-2,CASSQDSFGGELFF,TGTGCCAGCAGCCAAGACAGTTTTGGCGGGGAGCTGTTTTTT
.,TRBD1,TRBV27,TRBJ1-2,CASTRAGGDYGYTF,TGTGCCAGCACCAGAGCAGGGGGCGACTATGGCTACACCTTC
.,.,TRBV19,TRBJ1-5,CATGVQYNQPQHF,TGTGCCACCGGGGTACAGTACAATCAGCCCCAGCATTTT
.,TRBD2,TRBV6-6,TRBJ2-5,CASSYSGLDQETQYF,TGTGCCAGCAGTTACTCGGGACTAGATCAAGAGACCCAGTACTTC
.,TRBD1,TRBV19,TRBJ1-5,CASSTRTGWDQPQHF,TGTGCCAGTAGTACCCGGACAGGGTGGGATCAGCCCCAGCATTTT
once,TRBD1,TRBV11-2,TRBJ1-2,CASIGDRMTGGYTF,TGTGCCAGCATAGGGGACAGAATGACTGGGGGCTACACCTTC
.,.,TRBV4-2,TRBJ1-2,CASSQSAGDQNYGYTF,TGTGCCAGCAGCCAGAGCGCAGGGGACCAAAACTATGGCTACACCTTC
few,.,TRBV5-6,TRBJ1-1,CASSPRGGVETEAFF,TGTGCCAGCAGCCCCCGGGGGGGGGTCGAGACTGAAGCTTTCTTT
once,TRBD2,TRBV14,TRBJ2-7,CASSPTASGGTGEQYF,TGTGCCAGCAGCCCTACCGCTAGCGGGGGCACGGGGGAGCAGTACTTC
few,.,TRBV5-4,TRBJ2-1,CASSLRGSHNEQFF,TGTGCCAGCAGCTTGCGGGGGTCCCACAATGAGCAGTTCTTC
few,.,TRBV7-8,TRBJ1-5,CASSSEAGGVGQPQHF,TGTGCCAGCAGCTCGGAAGCGGGGGGAGTAGGACAGCCCCAGCATTTT
few,.,TRBV27,TRBJ1-6,CASLGAWGNSPLHF,TGTGCCAGCCTGGGGGCATGGGGTAATTCACCCCTCCACTTT
.,.,TRBV5-8,TRBJ1-6,CASSLAEDSYNSPLHF,TGTGCCAGCAGCTTGGCCGAGGACTCCTATAATTCACCCCTCCACTTT
.,.,TRBV4-2,TRBJ1-1,CASSQGTAASQNTEAFF,TGTGCCAGCAGCCAGGGAACAGCGGCAAGCCAAAACACTGAAGCTTTCTTT
.,.,TRBV2,TRBJ1-4,CASSEVRPTNEKLFF,TGTGCCAGCAGTGAAGTTCGTCCAACTAATGAAAAACTGTTTTTT
.,.,TRBV20-1,TRBJ1-5,CSASGRNQPQHF,TGCAGTGCTAGTGGCAGAAATCAGCCCCAGCATTTT
.,.,TRBV11-2,TRBJ2-5,CASSQPPGVLGEETQYF,TGTGCCAGCAGCCAACCGCCAGGGGTATTGGGTGAGGAGACCCAGTACTTC
.,.,TRBV10-3,TRBJ2-7,CAISEQGGPYEQYF,TGTGCCATCAGTGAACAAGGGGGTCCCTACGAGCAGTACTTC
.,.,TRBV3-1/TRBV3-2,TRBJ1-1,CASSPYRVNTEAFF,TGTGCCAGCAGCCCTTACAGGGTGAACACTGAAGCTTTCTTT
.,TRBD2,TRBV4-2,TRBJ2-2,CASSQGLAGATGELFF,TGTGCCAGCAGCCAAGGACTAGCGGGGGCTACCGGGGAGCTGTTTTTT
.,TRBD1,TRBV6-5,TRBJ1-2,CATGDRVNYGYTF,TGTGCCACTGGGGACAGGGTAAATTATGGCTACACCTTC
once,TRBD1,TRBV7-2,TRBJ2-7,CASSLTVSGQGYYEQYF,TGTGCCAGCAGCTTAACCGTCAGTGGACAGGGGTACTACGAGCAGTACTTC
few,TRBD1,TRBV7-9,TRBJ2-3,CASSSFFRGQGDDTQYF,TGTGCCAGCAGCTCCTTCTTCCGTGGACAGGGGGACGATACGCAGTATTTT
once,.,TRBV30,TRBJ1-6,CAWTTGSGGSPLHF,TGTGCCTGGACAACCGGGAGTGGAGGTTCACCCCTCCACTTT
.,TRBD1,TRBV2,TRBJ2-1,CASREDRAGNEQFF,TGTGCCAGCAGGGAGGACAGGGCAGGCAATGAGCAGTTCTTC
few,TRBD1,TRBV2,TRBJ1-1,CASQDRGAFLNTEAFF,TGTGCCAGCCAGGACAGGGGCGCCTTTTTGAACACTGAAGCTTTCTTT
.,.,TRBV6-5,TRBJ2-3,CASRGGDTQYF,TGTGCCTCCCGAGGGGGAGATACGCAGTATTTT
.,.,TRBV11-2,TRBJ1-3,CASSFRPGGNTIYF,TGTGCCAGCAGCTTCCGCCCCGGGGGAAACACCATATATTTT
.,.,TRBV12-3/TRBV12-4,TRBJ1-6,CASSPGGGIHF,TGTGCCAGCAGTCCCGGCGGTGGCATCCACTTT
.,TRBD2,TRBV6-5,TRBJ2-7,CASSYPTSGGYEQYF,TGTGCCAGCAGTTACCCGACTAGCGGGGGTTACGAGCAGTACTTC